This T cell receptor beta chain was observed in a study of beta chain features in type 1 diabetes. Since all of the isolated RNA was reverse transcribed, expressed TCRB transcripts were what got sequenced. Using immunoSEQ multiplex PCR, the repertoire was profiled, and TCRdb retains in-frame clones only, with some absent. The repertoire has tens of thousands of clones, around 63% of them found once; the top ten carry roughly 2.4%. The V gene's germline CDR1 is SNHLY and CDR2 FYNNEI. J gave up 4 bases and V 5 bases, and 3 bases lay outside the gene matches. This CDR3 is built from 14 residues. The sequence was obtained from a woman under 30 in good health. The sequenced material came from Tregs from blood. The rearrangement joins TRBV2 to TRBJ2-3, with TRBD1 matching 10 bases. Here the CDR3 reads CASSRDRGADTQYF. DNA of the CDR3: TGTGCCAGCAGTCGGGACAGGGGAGCAGATACGCAGTATTTT.